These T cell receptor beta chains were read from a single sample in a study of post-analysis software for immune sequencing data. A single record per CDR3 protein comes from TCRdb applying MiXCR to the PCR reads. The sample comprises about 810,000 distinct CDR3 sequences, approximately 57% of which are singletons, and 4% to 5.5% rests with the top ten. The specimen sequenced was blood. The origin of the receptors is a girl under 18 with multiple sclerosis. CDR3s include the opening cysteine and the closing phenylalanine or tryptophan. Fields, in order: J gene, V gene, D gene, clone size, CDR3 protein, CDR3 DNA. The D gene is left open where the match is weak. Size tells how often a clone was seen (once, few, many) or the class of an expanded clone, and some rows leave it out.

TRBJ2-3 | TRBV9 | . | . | CASSVAQTADTQYF | TGTGCCAGCAGCGTAGCCCAGACCGCCGATACGCAGTATTTT
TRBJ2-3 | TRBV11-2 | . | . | CASSFPMGGGDTQYF | TGTGCCAGCAGCTTCCCTATGGGGGGTGGCGATACGCAGTATTTT
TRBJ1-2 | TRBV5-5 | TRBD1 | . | CASSQTGGARNGYTF | TGCGCCAGCAGCCAGACAGGGGGCGCTCGGAATGGCTACACCTTC
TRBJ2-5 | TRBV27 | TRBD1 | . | CASSGTASRETQYF | TGTGCCAGCTCCGGGACAGCGTCCCGAGAGACCCAGTACTTC
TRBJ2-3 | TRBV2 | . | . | CASSGTVTDTQYF | TGTGCCAGCAGTGGGACGGTCACAGATACGCAGTATTTT
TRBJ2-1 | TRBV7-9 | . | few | CASSWDLSSYNEQFF | TGTGCCAGCAGTTGGGACTTGAGCTCCTACAATGAGCAGTTCTTC
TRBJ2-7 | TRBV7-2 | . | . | CASSLSGGNPYEQYF | TGTGCCAGCAGCTTAAGCGGCGGTAACCCCTACGAGCAGTACTTC
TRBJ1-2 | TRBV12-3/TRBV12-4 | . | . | CASSFGPRGSGDYGYTF | TGTGCCAGCAGTTTTGGCCCCAGGGGTTCAGGTGACTATGGCTACACCTTC
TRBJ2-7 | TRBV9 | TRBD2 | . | CASSVAGSGSTYEQYF | TGTGCCAGCAGCGTAGCTGGGAGCGGGAGTACCTACGAGCAGTACTTC
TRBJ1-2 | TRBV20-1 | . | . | CSANGPGHANYGYTF | TGCAGTGCTAACGGGCCGGGACACGCTAACTATGGCTACACCTTC
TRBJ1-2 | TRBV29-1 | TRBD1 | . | CSVPSGQMFYGYTF | TGCAGCGTCCCGTCGGGACAGATGTTCTATGGCTACACCTTC
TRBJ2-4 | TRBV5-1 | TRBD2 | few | CASSLPGGYNIQYF | TGCGCCAGCAGCTTGCCGGGGGGTTACAACATTCAGTACTTC
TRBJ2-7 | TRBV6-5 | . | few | CASSFQGVATSESHEQYF | TGTGCCAGCAGTTTTCAGGGGGTTGCGACTAGCGAAAGCCACGAGCAGTACTTC
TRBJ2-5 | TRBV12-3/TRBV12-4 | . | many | CASSQQETQYF | TGTGCCAGCAGCCAACAAGAGACCCAGTACTTC
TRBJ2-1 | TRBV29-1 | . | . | CSVKRLADEQFF | TGCAGCGTTAAGAGATTGGCCGATGAGCAGTTCTTC
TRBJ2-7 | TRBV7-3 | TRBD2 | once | CASSLTGLAGGTEQYF | TGTGCCAGCAGCTTAACAGGGCTAGCGGGAGGGACCGAGCAGTACTTC
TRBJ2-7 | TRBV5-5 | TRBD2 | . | CASSLHLLRVLAGGENEQYF | TGTGCCAGCAGCTTGCATCTCCTACGGGTTCTAGCGGGAGGGGAGAACGAGCAGTACTTC
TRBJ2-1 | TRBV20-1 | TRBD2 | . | CSASSAGGTTSGGTYNEQFF | TGCAGTGCTAGTTCGGCGGGGGGGACGACTAGCGGGGGGACCTACAATGAGCAGTTCTTC
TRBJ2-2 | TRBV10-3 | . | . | CAGSEGTANTGELFF | TGTGCCGGCTCTGAAGGGACCGCGAACACCGGGGAGCTGTTTTTT
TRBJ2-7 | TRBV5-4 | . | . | CASSTGPIYEQYF | TGTGCCAGCAGCACGGGACCTATCTACGAGCAGTACTTC
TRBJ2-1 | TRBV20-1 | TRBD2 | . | CSARVTGGYNEQFF | TGCAGTGCTAGGGTTACGGGAGGCTACAATGAGCAGTTCTTC
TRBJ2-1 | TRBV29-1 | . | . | CSVERGYMYNEQFF | TGCAGCGTTGAGCGGGGCTATATGTACAATGAGCAGTTCTTC
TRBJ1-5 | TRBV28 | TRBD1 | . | CASRITGGASRSNQPQHF | TGTGCCAGCAGGATAACAGGGGGCGCATCCCGATCTAATCAGCCCCAGCATTTT
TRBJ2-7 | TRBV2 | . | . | CASNLVSPEQYF | TGTGCCAGCAATCTAGTTAGCCCCGAGCAGTACTTC
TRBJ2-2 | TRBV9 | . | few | CASSPRGTGELFF | TGTGCCAGCAGCCCCAGGGGTACCGGGGAGCTGTTTTTT
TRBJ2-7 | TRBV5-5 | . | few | CASSLVGEYEQYF | TGTGCCAGCAGCTTGGTAGGAGAATACGAGCAGTACTTC
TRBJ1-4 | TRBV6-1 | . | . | CASSEWDALNRDEKLFF | TGTGCCAGCAGTGAATGGGACGCTTTGAATCGGGATGAAAAACTGTTTTTT
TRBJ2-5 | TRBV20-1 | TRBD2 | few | CSAVLREGLRETQYF | TGCAGTGCTGTACTCCGGGAGGGCCTGAGAGAGACCCAGTACTTC
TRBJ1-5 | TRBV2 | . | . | CASSPGSHSNQPQHF | TGTGCCAGCAGCCCGGGGTCTCATAGCAATCAGCCCCAGCATTTT
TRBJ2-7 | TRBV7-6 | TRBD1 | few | CASSTGQGISYEQYF | TGTGCCAGCAGCACCGGACAGGGGATCTCCTACGAGCAGTACTTC
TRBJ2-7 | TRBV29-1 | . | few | CSVGHSVSSYEQYF | TGCAGCGTGGGACATTCAGTGAGCTCCTACGAGCAGTACTTC
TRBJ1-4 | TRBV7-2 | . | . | CASSPLGEKLFF | TGTGCCAGCAGTCCCCTTGGGGAGAAACTGTTTTTT
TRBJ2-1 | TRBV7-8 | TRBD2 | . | CASSSPGAGEVNEQFF | TGTGCCAGCAGCTCACCCGGGGCGGGAGAAGTCAATGAGCAGTTCTTC
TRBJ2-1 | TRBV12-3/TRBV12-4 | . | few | CASTQGGGSYNEQFF | TGTGCCAGCACACAGGGGGGAGGGTCCTACAATGAGCAGTTCTTC
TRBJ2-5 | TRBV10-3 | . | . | CAISVSSQETQYF | TGTGCCATCAGCGTCAGTAGCCAAGAGACCCAGTACTTC
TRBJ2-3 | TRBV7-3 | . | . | CASSALTSRGTDTQYF | TGTGCCAGCAGCGCACTGACTAGTCGGGGCACAGATACGCAGTATTTT
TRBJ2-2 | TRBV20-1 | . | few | CSAREVSGELFF | TGCAGTGCTAGAGAAGTTTCCGGGGAGCTGTTTTTT
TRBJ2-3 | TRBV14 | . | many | CASSHTDTQYF | TGTGCCAGCAGCCACACAGATACGCAGTATTTT
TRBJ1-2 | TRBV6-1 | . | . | CASSEARYGYTF | TGTGCCAGCAGTGAAGCACGGTATGGCTACACCTTC
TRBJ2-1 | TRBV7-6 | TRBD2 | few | CASSLPPGLAGTGSYNEQFF | TGTGCCAGCAGCTTACCTCCGGGACTAGCGGGGACCGGGTCCTACAATGAGCAGTTCTTC
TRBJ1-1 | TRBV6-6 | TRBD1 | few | CATRGGTGNTGAFF | TGTGCCACCCGGGGAGGGACAGGGAACACTGGAGCTTTCTTT
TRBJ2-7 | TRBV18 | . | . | CASSPTGSPYEQYF | TGTGCCAGCTCACCAACCGGGAGTCCCTACGAGCAGTACTTC
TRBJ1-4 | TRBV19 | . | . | CASSIFGQKDEKLFF | TGTGCCAGTAGTATTTTCGGGCAGAAGGATGAAAAACTGTTTTTT
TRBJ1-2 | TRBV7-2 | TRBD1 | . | CASSSWDSYGYTF | TGTGCCAGCAGCTCCTGGGACAGTTATGGCTACACCTTC